This T cell receptor (beta chain) was recovered during a study of blood T cell repertoires in COVID-19. Overall study context: Samples taken during acute and convalescent COVID-19 were collected in the United States, Italy and Spain. Sources were T cells, B-cell-depleted T cells, or PBMCs; the material itself was cDNA or gDNA.

As processed by the authors: Reference gene primer amplification in the assay estimated nucleated cell counts. Sequenced by immunoSEQ multiplex PCR; TCRdb stores in-frame clones only, minus some. The D gene and trimming were derived from the DNA, and the V and J assignments and clone size from that table. The profile shows about 270,000 clones, approximately 86% of them singletons. This clonotype was obtained from a man aged 40-55 years with active or convalescent COVID-19. The sequenced sample was peripheral blood.

CDR3 bases: TGTGCCAGCAGCCCCGGACAGGGCCCCAATGAGCAGTTCTTC. It is translated as CASSPGQGPNEQFF. This chain uses TRBV3-1 (or the pseudogene TRBV3-2) with TRBJ2-1, with 8 nucleotides matching TRBD1. This CDR3 is built from 14 residues. With V trimmed by 4 bases and J by 6 bases, 5 bases remained unmatched. Germline V gene sequence: CDR1 LGHDT, CDR2 YNNKEL (reference sequence).